This TCR beta chain was profiled in a study of human T cells and chemical hapten exposure. TCRdb passed the RACE reads through MiXCR, listing each CDR3 protein once. The sample yields some 81,000 distinct CDR3 sequences, 8.6% seen once. As to time point: healthy volunteer bleed at 6 weeks. Total RNA was isolated from unfractionated whole blood. The sample holds many counts of this clonotype. The CDR3 runs to 14 residues. Trimming left V 4 bases short and J 1 base short, with 11 bases between. CDR1 and CDR2 from the germline V gene are SGHRS and YFSETQ. Sequenced input: whole blood. The TCR comes from a female donor in good health. Some clones in this sample may be carry-over from other donors' samples. The V gene is TRBV5-1, the J gene TRBJ1-1, with D perhaps matching TRBD1 (5 bases). CDR3 coding DNA: TGCGCCAGCAGCGAGGGACCTACGAACACTGAAGCTTTCTTT. It is translated as CASSEGPTNTEAFF.